These 28 T cell receptor beta chains were all obtained from the same sample, sequenced in a study of T cells in tumors after PD-1 blockade. TCRdb keeps only in-frame clones here, not all; method: immunoSEQ multiplex PCR. The sample has about 3,900 clones, roughly 67% seen once. The sample here was tumor tissue, taken before anti-PD-1 treatment. The receptor source for this set is a human donor with basal cell carcinoma.

The chain joins TRBV19 to TRBJ1-5, with 9 positions matching TRBD1. The CDR3 is made up of 14 amino acids. Trimming cost V 4 bases and J 4 bases; bases outside gene matches: 2. Germline V CDR1 and CDR2: LNHDA, SQIVND (reference sequence). The CDR3 sequence is CASSRGTGNQPQHF. The CDR3 DNA reads as TGTGCCAGTAGTAGGGGGACAGGGAATCAGCCCCAGCATTTT. Combining the CDR3 with reference TRBV19 and TRBJ1-5 gives the whole variable domain DGGITQSPKYLFRKEGQNVTLSCEQNLNHDAMYWYRQDPGQGLRLIYYSQIVNDFQKGDIAEGYSVSREKKESFPLTVTSAQKNPTAFYLCASSRGTGNQPQHFGDGTRLSIL.

V is TRBV6-2 or TRBV6-3 and J is TRBJ2-3; D is undetermined. This CDR3 contains 15 residues. Per germline, CDR1 MNHEY and CDR2 SVGEGT. V was clipped by 0 bases and J by 2 bases, with 9 bases between them. The CDR3 sequence is CASSYSGDHTDTQYF. CDR3 DNA: TGTGCCAGCAGTTACTCGGGTGACCACACAGATACGCAGTATTTT.

CDR3 protein: CASSPGYGNTIYF. For the CDR3, the DNA is TGCGCCAGCAGCCCAGGGTACGGAAACACCATATATTTT. The rearrangement uses TRBV5-1 and TRBJ1-3, with D perhaps matching TRBD1 (5 bases). Trimming stripped 4 bases from V and 4 bases from J, with 9 bases between. Germline V CDR1 and CDR2: SGHRS, YFSETQ. This CDR3 comprises 13 residues.

The chain uses TRBV7-3 and TRBJ2-3; the match to TRBD2 covers 13 bases. The germline CDR1 and CDR2 sequences are SGHTA and FQGTGA. V gave up 4 bases and J gave up 10 bases; unmatched junction bases: 8. The CDR3 length is 15 residues. The CDR3: CASSSTSGRASPQYF. The CDR3 DNA is TGTGCCAGCAGCTCTACTAGCGGGAGGGCGAGTCCGCAGTATTTT.

This clone was recorded only once. V gene TRBV12-3 or TRBV12-4 combines with J gene TRBJ2-1; D remains unclear. The CDR3 is made up of 12 amino acids. Trimming removed 6 bases from V and 10 bases from J, with 13 bases in between. The CDR3 region has the DNA TGTGCCAGCAGCCGCGATGTTTCCGAGCAGTTCTTC. Protein sequence: CASSRDVSEQFF.

This sequence joins TRBV24-1 and TRBJ1-5, with D possibly TRBD1 on 6 matching bases. From germline, CDR1 is KGHDR and CDR2 SFDVKD. The V end was cut by 4 bases, the J end by 4 bases, with 16 bases between. The CDR3 runs to 16 residues. CDR3 residues: CATSDRTVILNQPQHF. CDR3 in DNA: TGTGCCACCAGTGACCGGACAGTTATCCTGAATCAGCCCCAGCATTTT.

The V call is TRBV19, the J call TRBJ2-3; TRBD1 aligns across 10 bases. Trimming removed 7 bases from V and 3 bases from J; junction bases left unmatched: 7. In germline, CDR1 is LNHDA, CDR2 SQIVND (reference sequence). This CDR3 spans 15 amino acids. CDR3 sequence: CASTRGTGETDTQYF. In nucleotides, the CDR3 is TGTGCCAGTACCCGCGGGACAGGGGAGACAGATACGCAGTATTTT.

J is TRBJ2-2 and V is TRBV5-4; 13 bases fit TRBD2. This CDR3 region has 16 residues. Germline V CDR1 and CDR2: SGHNT, YYREEE (reference sequence). V lost 6 bases and J lost 4; bases outside the gene matches: 6. As DNA, the CDR3 is TGTGCCAGCACCGGGACTAGCGGGGCGGGCACCGGGGAGCTGTTTTTT. As protein: CASTGTSGAGTGELFF.

The chain links TRBV9 to TRBJ2-3, with D possibly being TRBD2 (5 bases). Germline V lookup: CDR1 SGDLS, CDR2 YYNGEE. There are 17 residues in the CDR3. Trimming left V 0 bases short and J 4 bases short, with 18 bases between. The CDR3 is CASSVVGLTPGADTQYF. The CDR3 nucleotides read TGTGCCAGCAGCGTAGTGGGCCTAACCCCCGGGGCAGATACGCAGTATTTT.

CDR3: CASSVGRLAGSYNEQFF. The CDR3 coding sequence is TGTGCCAGCAGCGTAGGCAGGCTAGCGGGCTCCTACAATGAGCAGTTCTTC. V is TRBV9 and J is TRBJ2-1; 8 bases fit TRBD2. CDR1 is SGDLS, CDR2 YYNGEE, per germline. The trim removed 0 bases at V and 0 bases at J, leaving 5 bases unmatched. This CDR3 has 17 residues.

This clone has just a few counts. The CDR3 nucleotides are TGCGCCAGCAGCTTGTCGGTTCAGGGGGCGCAAGAGACCCAGTACTTC. As protein: CASSLSVQGAQETQYF. V and J are TRBV5-1 and TRBJ2-5, with TRBD1 matching over 8 bases. The CDR3 has 16 amino acids. J gave up 2 bases and V 1 base, and 7 bases lay outside the gene matches. Germline CDR1 is SGHRS and CDR2 is YFSETQ. The variable domain in full, completed from reference TRBV5-1 and TRBJ2-5, reads KAGVTQTPRYLIKTRGQQVTLSCSPISGHRSVSWYQQTPGQGLQFLFEYFSETQRNKGNFPGRFSGRQFSNSRSEMNVSTLELGDSALYLCASSLSVQGAQETQYFGPGTRLLVL.

This chain links TRBV4-3 with TRBJ2-2, with no clear D. This CDR3 spans 15 amino acids. V shed 4 bases and J shed 8 bases, with 17 bases lying between them. CDR1 is LGHNA, CDR2 YSLEER, per germline. The CDR3 loop is CASSLSSGRAGELFF. In DNA, the CDR3 is TGCGCCAGCAGCCTCTCCTCCGGAAGGGCAGGGGAGCTGTTTTTT.

The chain combines TRBV11-3 with TRBJ1-6; D perhaps matches TRBD1 (6 bases). The CDR3 loop spans 16 amino acids. The V gene lost 1 base and the J gene lost 8 bases, with 15 bases spanning the gap. The germline V gene has CDR1 SGHNT and CDR2 YENEEA. CDR3 residues: CASSLGGAYRDSPLHF. The CDR3 DNA reads TGTGCCAGCAGCTTAGGTGGGGCCTACAGGGATTCACCCCTCCACTTT.

This clone showed up just once. The genes are TRBV10-3 and TRBJ1-5, with D unresolved. Germline loops: CDR1 ENHRY, CDR2 SYGVKD. The CDR3 contains 12 residues. V was trimmed by 3 bases and J by 1 base, leaving 1 base between them. The CDR3 DNA follows: TGTGCCATCAGTGACAGCAATCAGCCCCAGCATTTT. Encoded protein: CAISDSNQPQHF.

The chain recombines TRBV9 with TRBJ1-2; unclear D gene. Germline V gene data show CDR1 as SGDLS and CDR2 as YYNGEE. This CDR3 has 14 amino acids. V gave up 4 bases and J gave up 6 bases, with 16 bases separating them. Written as DNA, the CDR3 is TGTGCCAGCAGCCCACTGGGCCCTGGGGATGGCTACACCTTC. Amino acid sequence: CASSPLGPGDGYTF.

This chain links TRBV28 with TRBJ1-5; D may be TRBD1 (6 bases). Trimming stripped 3 bases from V and 3 bases from J, with 24 bases between. Germline CDR1 MDHEN, CDR2 SYDVKM. This CDR3 has 19 residues. This CDR3 reads CASSLGATKATGVNQPQHF. The CDR3 nucleotides read TGTGCCAGCAGTTTGGGGGCTACCAAGGCCACAGGCGTCAATCAGCCCCAGCATTTT.

The rearrangement joins TRBV2 to TRBJ1-2, with a weak D call TRBD1 (6 bases). Trimming left V 10 bases short and J 4 bases short, with 10 bases between. Germline V lookup: CDR1 SNHLY, CDR2 FYNNEI. This CDR3 is built from 11 residues. The CDR3 is CATQGTYGYTF. CDR3 DNA: TGTGCCACCCAGGGGACCTATGGCTACACCTTC.

This clone was picked up a small number of times. This chain links TRBV2 with TRBJ2-1, with TRBD1 matching 9 bases. The V segment lost 8 bases and the J segment 4 bases; nucleotides outside the gene matches: 6. The CDR3 is 14 amino acids. Per the germline V gene, CDR1 is SNHLY and CDR2 is FYNNEI. Here the CDR3 DNA reads TGTGCCAGCGGGGGGACAGGGCCATACAATGAGCAGTTCTTC. The encoded protein is CASGGTGPYNEQFF.

The chain links TRBV6-5 to TRBJ1-2, with TRBD1 matching over 7 bases. Germline values: CDR1 MNHEY, CDR2 SVGAGI. Trimming cost V 0 bases and J 7 bases; bases outside gene matches: 11. The CDR3 sequence is 16 residues long. DNA of the CDR3: TGTGCCAGCAGTTACTCCGTCCCCAGGGGGTCGGTTGGCTACACCTTC. This gives the protein CASSYSVPRGSVGYTF.

This clone has only one observation. V usage is TRBV19 and J usage is TRBJ1-6, with 9 nucleotides matching TRBD1. Germline V gene lookup returns CDR1 LNHDA and CDR2 SQIVND (reference sequence). The junction had 9 bases not matched to a gene; V was cut back by 5 bases and J by 10 bases. CDR3 length: 15 residues. CDR3 in DNA: TGTGCCAGTAGTGGCGGACAGGGGCTAGGGTCACCCCTCCACTTT. Amino acids: CASSGGQGLGSPLHF. Drawing the rest from reference TRBV19 and TRBJ1-6, the complete variable domain is DGGITQSPKYLFRKEGQNVTLSCEQNLNHDAMYWYRQDPGQGLRLIYYSQIVNDFQKGDIAEGYSVSREKKESFPLTVTSAQKNPTAFYLCASSGGQGLGSPLHFGNGTRLTVT.

This clone has a handful of counts. This rearrangement joins TRBV19 to TRBJ2-6; 11 positions match TRBD1. The V and J ends lost 9 bases and 2 bases, in that order; junction bases with no gene match: 6. Germline V lookup: CDR1 LNHDA, CDR2 SQIVND (reference sequence). The CDR3 contains 16 residues. CDR3 protein: CASQDRGRTGANVLTF. The CDR3 DNA follows: TGTGCCAGCCAGGACAGGGGGCGCACTGGGGCCAACGTCCTGACTTTC.

V usage is TRBV5-5 and J usage is TRBJ1-1, with TRBD1 as a possible D gene (5 bases). CDR1 and CDR2 from the germline V gene are SGHKS and YYEKEE (reference sequence). This CDR3 has 12 amino acids. Trimming took off 5 bases at V and 13 bases at J, with 18 bases between the two ends. The CDR3 DNA sequence: TGTGCCAGCAGTCTTGGGGCCCGTGAGGGTTTCTTT. It encodes CASSLGAREGFF.

V usage is TRBV7-6 and J usage is TRBJ2-1; D is perhaps TRBD2 (6 bases). The germline gives CDR1 SGHVS, CDR2 FNYEAQ. V was clipped by 11 bases and J by 14 bases, with 31 bases between them. This CDR3 is 15 amino acids long. CDR3 sequence: CAVGVSGTSEGTKFF. The CDR3 DNA reads TGTGCCGTTGGGGTTAGCGGAACTTCGGAAGGGACGAAGTTCTTC. Full variable domain (missing parts from reference TRBV7-6 and TRBJ2-1): GAGVSQSPRYKVTKRGQDVALRCDPISGHVSLYWYRQALGQGPEFLTYFNYEAQQDKSGLPNDRFSAERPEGSISTLTIQRTEQRDSAMYRCAVGVSGTSEGTKFFGPGTRLTVL.

This chain connects TRBV28 to TRBJ2-1; D gene uncertain. Germline loops: CDR1 MDHEN, CDR2 SYDVKM. CDR3 size: 16 residues. Trimming stripped 5 bases from V and 2 bases from J, with 16 bases between. In DNA, the CDR3 is TGTGCCAGCAGTACCACGTATGAGAGCGCCTACAATGAGCAGTTCTTC. It translates to CASSTTYESAYNEQFF.

This clone was seen a few times. The rearrangement joins TRBV4-1 to TRBJ2-1, with unresolved D. V lost 1 base, J lost 0 bases, and 16 bases lay in between. Germline assignment: CDR1 MGHRA and CDR2 YSYEKL. The CDR3 length is 18 residues. The CDR3 protein is CASSQVDMGFSSYNEQFF. The CDR3, as DNA: TGCGCCAGCAGCCAAGTAGACATGGGGTTTAGCTCCTACAATGAGCAGTTCTTC.

The V call is TRBV7-3, the J call TRBJ2-3; D possibly corresponds to TRBD1 (5 bases). Germline CDR1 SGHTA, CDR2 FQGTGA. The V and J ends lost 3 bases and 4 bases respectively, with 11 bases between them. The CDR3 runs to 14 residues. The CDR3 region is CASSLGQGADTQYF. In DNA form, the CDR3 reads TGTGCCAGCAGCTTGGGGCAGGGCGCAGATACGCAGTATTTT.

The chain is built from TRBV14 and TRBJ2-2; D not certain. Between the trimmed V and J ends, which lost 6 bases and 0 bases, there was a span of 5 bases. The CDR3 runs 13 residues. From germline, CDR1 is SGHDN and CDR2 FVKESK. Written as DNA, the CDR3 is TGTGCCAGCAGAAACACGAACACCGGGGAGCTGTTTTTT. Translating gives CASRNTNTGELFF. The full variable domain, rest sourced from reference TRBV14 and TRBJ2-2, is EAGVTQFPSHSVIEKGQTVTLRCDPISGHDNLYWYRRVMGKEIKFLLHFVKESKQDESGMPNNRFLAERTGGTYSTLKVQPAELEDSGVYFCASRNTNTGELFFGEGSRLTVL.

The chain couples TRBV19 to TRBJ1-1; 7 bases agree with TRBD1. The V gene end was trimmed by 3 bases and the J gene end by 1 base; junction bases not matched to a gene: 5. The CDR3 has 15 residues. In germline, CDR1 is LNHDA, CDR2 SQIVND (reference sequence). The CDR3 here is CASSMRQGRNTEAFF. The CDR3 DNA sequence: TGTGCCAGTAGTATGAGACAGGGCCGGAACACTGAAGCTTTCTTT. The entire variable domain, with the rest obtained from reference TRBV19 and TRBJ1-1, is as follows: DGGITQSPKYLFRKEGQNVTLSCEQNLNHDAMYWYRQDPGQGLRLIYYSQIVNDFQKGDIAEGYSVSREKKESFPLTVTSAQKNPTAFYLCASSMRQGRNTEAFFGQGTRLTVV.